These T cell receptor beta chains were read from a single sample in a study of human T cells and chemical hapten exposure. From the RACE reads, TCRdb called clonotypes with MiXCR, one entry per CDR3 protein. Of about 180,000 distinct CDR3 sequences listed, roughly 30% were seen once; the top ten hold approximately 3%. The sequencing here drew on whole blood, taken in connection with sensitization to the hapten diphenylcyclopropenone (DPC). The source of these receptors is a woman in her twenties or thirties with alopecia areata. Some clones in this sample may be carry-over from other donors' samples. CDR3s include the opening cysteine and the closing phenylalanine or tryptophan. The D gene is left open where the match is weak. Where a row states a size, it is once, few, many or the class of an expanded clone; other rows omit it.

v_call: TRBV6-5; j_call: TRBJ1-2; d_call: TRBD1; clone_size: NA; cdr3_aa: CASSPTGTGGYGYTF; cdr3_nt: TGTGCCAGCAGCCCAACCGGGACAGGGGGATATGGCTACACCTTC
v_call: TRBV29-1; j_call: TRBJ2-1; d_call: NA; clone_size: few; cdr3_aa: CSVEPYNEQFF; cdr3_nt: TGCAGCGTTGAACCATACAATGAGCAGTTCTTC
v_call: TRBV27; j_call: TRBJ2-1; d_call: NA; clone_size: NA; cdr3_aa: CASSLVDGDNEQFF; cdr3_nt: TGTGCCAGCAGTTTAGTGGACGGGGACAATGAGCAGTTCTTC
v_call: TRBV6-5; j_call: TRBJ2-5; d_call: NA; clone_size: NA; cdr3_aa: CASSQGLWETQYF; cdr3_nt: TGTGCCAGCAGCCAGGGACTTTGGGAGACCCAGTACTTC
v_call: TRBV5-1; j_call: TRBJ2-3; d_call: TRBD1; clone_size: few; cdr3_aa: CASRTGDPTDTQYF; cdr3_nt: TGCGCCAGCCGGACAGGGGACCCCACAGATACGCAGTATTTT
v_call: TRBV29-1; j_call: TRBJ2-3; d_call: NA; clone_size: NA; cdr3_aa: CSVELGRGADTQYF; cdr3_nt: TGCAGCGTTGAGTTGGGCAGGGGCGCAGATACGCAGTATTTT
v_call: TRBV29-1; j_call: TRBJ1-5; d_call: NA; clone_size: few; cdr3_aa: CSVRGSGSNQPQHF; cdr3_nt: TGCAGCGTTCGTGGGAGTGGTAGCAATCAGCCCCAGCATTTT
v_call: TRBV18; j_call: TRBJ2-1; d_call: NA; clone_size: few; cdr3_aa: CASSPLPQIEFSYNEQFF; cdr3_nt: TGTGCCAGCTCACCCCTCCCTCAGATTGAGTTCTCCTACAATGAGCAGTTCTTC
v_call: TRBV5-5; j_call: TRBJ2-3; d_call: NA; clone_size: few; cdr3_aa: CASSLEWGSDTQYF; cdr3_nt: TGTGCCAGCAGCCTAGAATGGGGATCAGATACGCAGTATTTT
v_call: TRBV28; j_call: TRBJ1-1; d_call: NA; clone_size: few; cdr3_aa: CASSLLRNTEAFF; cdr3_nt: TGTGCCAGCAGTTTATTAAGGAACACTGAAGCTTTCTTT
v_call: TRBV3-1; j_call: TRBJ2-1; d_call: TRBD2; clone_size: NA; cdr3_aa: CASSQLAGAGEGEQFF; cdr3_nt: TGTGCCAGCAGCCAATTAGCGGGAGCGGGTGAGGGTGAGCAGTTCTTC
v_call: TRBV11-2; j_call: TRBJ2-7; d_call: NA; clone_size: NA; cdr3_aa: CASSRGQLYEQYF; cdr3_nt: TGTGCCAGCAGTCGAGGACAGTTATACGAGCAGTACTTC
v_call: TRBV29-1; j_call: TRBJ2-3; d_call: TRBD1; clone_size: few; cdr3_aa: CSVYGQGAGKGTDTQYF; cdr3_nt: TGCAGCGTTTACGGACAGGGGGCAGGGAAAGGCACAGATACGCAGTATTTT
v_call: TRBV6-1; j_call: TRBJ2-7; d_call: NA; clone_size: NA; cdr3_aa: CASSESPQSYEQYF; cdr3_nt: TGTGCCAGCAGTGAATCCCCCCAATCCTACGAGCAGTACTTC
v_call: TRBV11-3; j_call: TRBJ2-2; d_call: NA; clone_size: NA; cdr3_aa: CASSSIAGSWNTGELFF; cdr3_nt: TGTGCCAGCAGCTCAATTGCAGGGAGTTGGAACACCGGGGAGCTGTTTTTT
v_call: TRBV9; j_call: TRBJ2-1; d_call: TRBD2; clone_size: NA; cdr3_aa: CASSVEVMLAGGNEQFF; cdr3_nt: TGTGCCAGCAGCGTAGAGGTAATGCTAGCGGGAGGGAATGAGCAGTTCTTC
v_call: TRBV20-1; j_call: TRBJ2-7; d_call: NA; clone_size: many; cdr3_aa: CSARGEYEQYF; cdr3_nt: TGCAGTGCTAGAGGGGAGTACGAGCAGTACTTC
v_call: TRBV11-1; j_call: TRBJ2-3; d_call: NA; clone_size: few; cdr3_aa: CASSSPSGAGDTQYF; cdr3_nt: TGTGCCAGCAGCTCACCCTCCGGGGCAGGAGATACGCAGTATTTT
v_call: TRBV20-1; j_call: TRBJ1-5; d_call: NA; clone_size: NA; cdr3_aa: CSARDTLDSRDNQPQHF; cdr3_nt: TGCAGTGCTAGAGATACCCTGGACAGTCGGGACAATCAGCCCCAGCATTTT
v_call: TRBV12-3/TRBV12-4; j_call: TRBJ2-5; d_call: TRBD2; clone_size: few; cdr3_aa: CASTEGLAGFRTQYF; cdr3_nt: TGTGCCAGCACCGAGGGACTAGCGGGGTTCCGAACCCAGTACTTC
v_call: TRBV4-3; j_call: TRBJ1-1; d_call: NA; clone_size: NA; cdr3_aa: CASSQDSGFEAFF; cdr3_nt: TGCGCCAGCAGCCAAGATTCAGGGTTTGAAGCTTTCTTT
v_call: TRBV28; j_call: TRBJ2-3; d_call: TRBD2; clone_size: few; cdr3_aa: CASSTRTRRGTDTQYF; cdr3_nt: TGTGCCAGCAGTACCCGGACTAGGAGGGGCACAGATACGCAGTATTTT